The 9 T cell receptor beta chains in this list originate from one sample, sequenced in a study of T cells expressing NK-cell markers. TCRdb re-called the 5' RACE reads, yielding one record per CDR3 amino acid sequence without DNA. The sample table sets out more than 400,000 distinct CDR3 sequences. Sequencing used blood T cells: a sorted CD56 or NKG2C T cell subset, CD4+ or CD8+ T cells, or bulk PBMC T cells (not recorded which). These receptors were obtained from a woman between 18 and 69 years old in good health.

The chain is built from TRBV7-2 and TRBJ2-1. This CDR3 is 14 amino acids long. Germline V lookup: CDR1 SGHTA, CDR2 FQGNSA. CDR3 loop: CASSPTGVYNEQFF.

The chain joins TRBV6-1 to TRBJ2-1; TCRdb's D gene call, TRBD1, goes unchecked for lack of DNA. Per germline, CDR1 MNHNS and CDR2 SASEGT. The CDR3 consists of 15 residues. The CDR3: CASRNRPGDYNEQFF.

This chain uses TRBV2 with TRBJ2-1; TCRdb designates TRBD2, a call that cannot be tested without DNA. Germline lookup yields CDR1 SNHLY and CDR2 FYNNEI. This CDR3 is 15 amino acids long. The CDR3 is CASRGLAGGVNEQFF.

The chain is built from TRBV7-9 and TRBJ2-1; the D call of TRBD1 rests on TCRdb alone, since no DNA is present to check it. The length of the CDR3 is 14 residues. Germline assignment: CDR1 SEHNR and CDR2 FQNEAQ (reference sequence). The CDR3 reads CASAFDRAGDEQFF.

The chain has TRBV29-1 and TRBJ2-3. The germline gives CDR1 SQVTM, CDR2 ANQGSEA. There are 13 residues in the CDR3. CDR3 amino acids: CSVEFGVADTQYF.

The chain combines TRBV5-1 with TRBJ1-1; TCRdb selects TRBD1, and the lack of DNA leaves this call unchecked. The CDR3 has 16 residues. The V gene's germline CDR1 is SGHRS and CDR2 YFSETQ. The CDR3 region is CASSLESVQGATEAFF.

J is TRBJ2-1 and V is TRBV20-1; TCRdb's assignment of TRBD2 cannot be checked, as there is no DNA. CDR1 DFQATT and CDR2 SNEGSKA come from the germline V gene (reference sequence). CDR3 size: 14 residues. CDR3 protein: CSAVGTSGRNEQFF.

This chain uses TRBV30 with TRBJ2-3. Per germline, CDR1 GTSNPN and CDR2 SVGIG (reference sequence). This CDR3 has 16 amino acids. CDR3 protein: CAWSVSYLRNTDTQYF. Drawing the rest from reference TRBV30 and TRBJ2-3, the complete variable domain is SQTIHQWPATLVQPVGSPLSLECTVEGTSNPNLYWYRQAAGRGLQLLFYSVGIGQISSEVPQNLSASRPQDRQFILSSKKLLLSDSGFYLCAWSVSYLRNTDTQYFGPGTRLTVL.

V is TRBV13 and J is TRBJ2-7. The CDR3 extends over 14 amino acids. The V gene's germline CDR1 is PRHDT and CDR2 FYEKMQ (reference sequence). The CDR3 sequence: CASSYTTTAYEQYF.